The clone carrying this TCR beta chain rates as medium-sized (0.01 to 0.1%). Its antigen is currently unknown. The CDR3 runs to 11 residues. In germline, CDR1 is MDHEN, CDR2 SYDVKM. The junction had 0 bases not matched to a gene; V was cut back by 6 bases and J by 4 bases. Time point indicated: cycle 4 day 1 (C4D1), after 5 to 7 weeks of nivolumab. Each patient's relapse followed autologous stem cell transplantation, and brentuximab vedotin exposure varied. Best overall response was complete response, partial response or progressive disease in these relapsed/refractory classical Hodgkin lymphoma patients. Method: immunoSEQ multiplex PCR; TCRdb's copy keeps in-frame clones and lacks some. The repertoire holds tens of thousands of clones, approximately 70% seen once, with under 3% in the top ten. This specimen belongs to a study of PD-1 blockade in classical Hodgkin lymphoma. General observations from the study: By C4D1, diversity of CD4+ TCRs had risen significantly, whereas that of CD8+ TCRs had not. It was reported that newly diagnosed patients had less baseline TCR diversity than healthy donors. Those achieving complete response showed baseline diversity like newly diagnosed patients.

This chain joins TRBV28 and TRBJ2-7; 7 bases align to TRBD2. Sequenced material: peripheral blood mononuclear cells (PBMCs), taken before the fourth cycle of nivolumab. The source of this sequence is a human donor with classical Hodgkin lymphoma. The CDR3 DNA sequence: TGTGCCAGCAGGGGGGGGTACGAGCAGTACTTC. Translated, it gives CASRGGYEQYF.